What follows are 23 T cell receptor beta chains derived from one specimen sequenced in a study of long-term antiretroviral therapy in people with HIV. Survey-level resolution applied to immunoSEQ assay v3.0. Clones were read by immunoSEQ multiplex PCR, and TCRdb kept only the in-frame ones, dropping some. This repertoire shows nearly 50,000 clones, around 84% found once; its top ten account for 2.5% to 3%. Sample: unsorted PBMCs, taken 0.8 years after starting antiretroviral therapy. The receptors come from a woman in her late teens or twenties with HIV.

This chain links TRBV6-5 with TRBJ1-1; TRBD1 is a possible D gene (5 bases). The CDR3 runs to 12 residues. The ends were cut back, 0 bases at V and 11 bases at J, with 10 bases in the middle. In germline, CDR1 is MNHEY, CDR2 SVGAGI. CDR3: CASSYSRGRAFF. CDR3 DNA sequence: TGTGCCAGCAGTTACTCGAGGGGTCGGGCTTTCTTT.

The V gene is TRBV27, the J gene TRBJ2-2, with TRBD2 as a possible D gene (6 bases). Trimming pared 5 bases from V and 6 bases from J, leaving 13 bases between. Germline CDR1 and CDR2: MNHEY and SMNVEV (reference sequence). CDR3 length: 14 amino acids. The CDR3 nucleotides read TGTGCCAGCAGTCTCCGGACTAAACCCGGGGAGCTGTTTTTT. Its translation is CASSLRTKPGELFF.

V is TRBV7-2 and J is TRBJ2-3, with D unclear. Germline-derived CDR1 and CDR2 are SGHTA and FQGNSA. Trimming removed 4 bases from V and 3 bases from J, with 20 bases in between. The CDR3 is 17 residues long. This CDR3 is CASSWAVFPAMTDTQYF. The DNA of the CDR3 is TGTGCCAGCAGCTGGGCGGTCTTTCCCGCGATGACAGATACGCAGTATTTT.

The V and J genes are TRBV7-9 and TRBJ2-1; D remains unclear. CDR1 and CDR2 (germline): SEHNR, FQNEAQ (reference sequence). Trimming removed 4 bases from V and 0 bases from J, with 10 bases in between. The CDR3 contains 15 residues. This chain's CDR3 is CASSSGRSSYNEQFF. As DNA, the CDR3 is TGTGCCAGCAGCTCCGGTAGGAGCTCCTACAATGAGCAGTTCTTC.

The chain is built from TRBV27 and TRBJ2-3; no clear D. Germline-derived CDR1 and CDR2 are MNHEY and SMNVEV (reference sequence). Trimming took off 3 bases at V and 4 bases at J, with 5 bases between the two ends. The CDR3 extends over 12 amino acids. CDR3 protein: CASSFPSDTQYF. The DNA for the CDR3 is TGTGCCAGCAGTTTTCCGTCAGATACGCAGTATTTT.

The rearrangement uses TRBV5-4 and TRBJ2-7; D is uncertain. This CDR3 has 16 residues. Trimming removed 6 bases at V and 5 bases at J, with 24 bases between. Germline values: CDR1 SGHNT, CDR2 YYREEE (reference sequence). CDR3 sequence reads: CASKNPLGGNENEQYF. CDR3 bases: TGTGCCAGCAAAAACCCCCTTGGTGGGAATGAGAACGAGCAGTACTTC.

The rearrangement joins TRBV7-9 to TRBJ2-1; 10 nucleotides agree with TRBD2. The CDR3 has 16 amino acids. Germline V gene sequence: CDR1 SEHNR, CDR2 FQNEAQ (reference sequence). The junction had 7 bases not matched to a gene; V was cut back by 5 bases and J by 3 bases. CDR3 sequence reads: CASSPPSGSGYNEQFF. DNA of the CDR3: TGTGCCAGCAGCCCACCTAGCGGGAGTGGCTACAATGAGCAGTTCTTC.

This chain links TRBV5-4 with TRBJ2-7; D is possibly TRBD1 or TRBD2 (6 bases each). With 5 bases removed from V and 3 bases from J, the gap between germline ends came to 15 bases. Per the germline V gene, CDR1 is SGHNT and CDR2 is YYREEE (reference sequence). The CDR3 has 14 amino acids. This CDR3 is CASSSSQGGYEQYF. The CDR3 nucleotides are TGTGCCAGCAGTTCCTCACAGGGAGGCTACGAGCAGTACTTC.

The V call is TRBV7-2, the J call TRBJ2-2; TRBD2 is a possible D gene (6 bases). The CDR3 contains 14 residues. Germline loops: CDR1 SGHTA, CDR2 FQGNSA. The V gene lost 0 bases and the J gene lost 4 bases, with 6 bases spanning the gap. CDR3 protein: CASSLAGGTGELFF. The CDR3 nucleotides are TGTGCCAGCAGCTTAGCGGGAGGCACCGGGGAGCTGTTTTTT.

This chain uses TRBV7-6 with TRBJ1-2; D uncertain. The CDR3 runs 14 residues. V was clipped by 1 base and J by 7 bases, with 13 bases between them. Germline V gene sequence: CDR1 SGHVS, CDR2 FNYEAQ. The CDR3 DNA follows: TGTGCCAGCAGCTTAGGAGAAAACACCGGTGGCTACACCTTC. Translation: CASSLGENTGGYTF.

The chain joins TRBV6-6 to TRBJ2-3; D not resolved. CDR1 is MNHNY, CDR2 SVGAGI, per germline (reference sequence). This CDR3 has 11 residues. V lost 6 bases and J lost 2, with 3 bases in between. The CDR3: CASRNTDTQYF. DNA of the CDR3: TGTGCCAGCAGGAACACAGATACGCAGTATTTT.

In its sample, this clone was seen once. The rearrangement uses TRBV7-9 and TRBJ2-5; a possible D gene is TRBD2 (5 bases). Per the germline V gene, CDR1 is SEHNR and CDR2 is FQNEAQ (reference sequence). CDR3 length equals 13 residues. Trimming removed 5 bases from V and 2 bases from J, with 9 bases in between. CDR3 region: CASSPDFQETQYF. CDR3 nucleotides: TGTGCCAGCAGCCCGGACTTTCAAGAGACCCAGTACTTC.

The CDR3 nucleotides read TGTGCCAGCAGCTCGACTAGCGGATACACCGGGGAGCTGTTTTTT. Residues: CASSSTSGYTGELFF. The rearrangement uses TRBV5-4 and TRBJ2-2, with 9 bases lining up with TRBD2. The germline CDR1 and CDR2 sequences are SGHNT and YYREEE (reference sequence). With 3 bases clipped from V and 3 bases from J, the junction kept 3 bases outside the gene matches. This CDR3 comprises 15 residues.

V gene TRBV7-2 combines with J gene TRBJ2-7; 12 bases are shared with TRBD1. Trimming removed 1 base from V and 1 base from J; junction bases left unmatched: 11. This CDR3 is 19 amino acids long. The germline gives CDR1 SGHTA, CDR2 FQGNSA. The CDR3: CASSLGWDRGLLGSYEQYF. The CDR3 DNA sequence: TGTGCCAGCAGCTTAGGCTGGGACAGGGGGCTGCTGGGTTCCTACGAGCAGTACTTC.

CDR3: CASSPSHNEQFF. The CDR3 coding sequence is TGTGCCAGCAGTCCTAGCCATAATGAGCAGTTCTTC. This chain links TRBV27 with TRBJ2-1; tentatively, D is TRBD2 (5 bases). Germline V gene lookup returns CDR1 MNHEY and CDR2 SMNVEV (reference sequence). With 5 bases removed from V and 7 bases from J, the gap between germline ends came to 9 bases. This CDR3 region has 12 residues.

The chain combines TRBV5-4 with TRBJ2-6; 9 nucleotides align to TRBD2. The CDR3 extends over 17 amino acids. Losses at the gene ends were 1 base for V and 4 bases for J; bases not matched to a gene: 6. In germline, CDR1 is SGHNT, CDR2 YYREEE (reference sequence). CDR3 coding DNA: TGTGCCAGCAGCTTGCCGATAGCGGGAGCAGGGGCCAACGTCCTGACTTTC. It specifies CASSLPIAGAGANVLTF.

The genes are TRBV18 and TRBJ2-1, with 13 positions matching TRBD2. Germline V gene sequence: CDR1 KGHSH, CDR2 LQKENI. The CDR3 has 17 amino acids. V was pared by 3 bases and J by 8 bases, with 10 bases of the junction left unmatched. CDR3 nucleotide sequence: TGTGCCAGCTCACCTAATAGGGGGACTAGCGGGAACGATGAGCAGTTCTTC. Residues: CASSPNRGTSGNDEQFF.

The chain carries TRBV4-3 and TRBJ2-1; D unclear. The CDR3 runs 15 residues. Trimming pared 0 bases from V and 9 bases from J, leaving 15 bases between. CDR1 and CDR2 from the germline V gene are LGHNA and YSLEER. The CDR3 loop reads CASSQDIGSGSEQFF. Here the CDR3 DNA reads TGCGCCAGCAGCCAAGATATAGGCTCTGGAAGTGAGCAGTTCTTC.

V gene TRBV7-2 combines with J gene TRBJ2-7; D might be TRBD2 (7 bases). The germline V and J ends were trimmed by 0 bases and 6 bases, with 24 bases remaining between them. Per the germline V gene, CDR1 is SGHTA and CDR2 is FQGNSA. The CDR3 runs 18 residues. The CDR3 reads CASSLALGGGANMAEQYF. In DNA, the CDR3 is TGTGCCAGCAGCTTAGCCCTCGGTGGGGGGGCGAATATGGCCGAGCAGTACTTC.

This chain joins TRBV28 and TRBJ2-2; D may match TRBD1 or TRBD2 (6 bases each). V dropped 6 bases and J dropped 3 bases, with 8 bases sitting between them. The CDR3 is 13 amino acids. Looked up from germline, CDR1 is MDHEN and CDR2 is SYDVKM. CDR3 nucleotide sequence: TGTGCCAGCAGCGGGGGCTACACCGGGGAGCTGTTTTTT. Translating gives CASSGGYTGELFF.

The V gene is TRBV27, the J gene TRBJ1-4, with a weak D call TRBD1 (6 bases). Germline V gene sequence: CDR1 MNHEY, CDR2 SMNVEV (reference sequence). Deletions cut 4 bases from V and 8 bases from J, with 17 bases between. CDR3 length: 15 residues. The CDR3 is CASSSYRGLEEKLFF. CDR3 DNA: TGTGCCAGCAGTTCGTACCGGGGGCTGGAGGAAAAACTGTTTTTT.

This chain uses TRBV7-9 with TRBJ2-7; D gene ambiguous. Per germline, CDR1 SEHNR and CDR2 FQNEAQ (reference sequence). Trimming pared 5 bases from V and 2 bases from J, leaving 13 bases between. The CDR3 spans 14 residues. CDR3 sequence reads: CASSPSTRPYEQYF. DNA for the CDR3: TGTGCCAGCAGCCCGTCGACAAGGCCCTACGAGCAGTACTTC. Full variable domain (missing parts from reference TRBV7-9 and TRBJ2-7): DTGVSQNPRHKITKRGQNVTFRCDPISEHNRLYWYRQTLGQGPEFLTYFQNEAQLEKSRLLSDRFSAERPKGSFSTLEIQRTEQGDSAMYLCASSPSTRPYEQYFGPGTRLTVT.

The chain is built from TRBV7-2 and TRBJ2-6, with D hard to call. Germline V lookup: CDR1 SGHTA, CDR2 FQGNSA. This CDR3 comprises 18 residues. The V end lost 2 bases, the J end lost 0 bases, and 14 bases lay between the germline ends. CDR3 amino acids: CASSLRLAVSSGANVLTF. CDR3 sequence (DNA): TGTGCCAGCAGCTTACGCTTAGCCGTCAGCTCTGGGGCCAACGTCCTGACTTTC.